What follows is one T cell receptor (beta chain) and its context. It has no known antigen specificity. No much larger clone is present one base from it, and per-base qualities are unavailable. V and J are truncated by 1 base and 7 bases respectively, leaving an intervening sequence of 13 bases. The CDR3 starts with the cysteine, ends with the phenylalanine, and has 15 residues. Just the 45-base CDR3 DNA is kept, in frame starting at base 1. CDR1 SGHTA and CDR2 FQGNSA are derived from the germline V gene. The source of the sample is a study of PD-1 blockade in mismatch repair-deficient tumors (dated by TCRdb to the late 2010s). In terms of the full investigation: Between late 2013 and 2016, the trial enrolled approximately 90 consecutive patients with roughly twelve types of mismatch repair-deficient cancer, all of whom had received prior treatment and were progressing. Tumor-associated T cell clones in the peripheral blood of patients responding to PD-1 blockade were tracked using deep sequencing of TCR CDR3 regions.

Library preparation employed the immunoSEQ multiplex PCR assay. TCRdb obtained this table from immuneACCESS and retained in-frame rearrangements with V and J assigned. These tables miss some clones; where compared with another copy, unresolved V genes account for less than half of the shortfall, and the remainder is unexplained. Present in this sample are about 68,000 clones, about 78% of which were seen just once. The ten largest clones add up to about 5% of the sample. Mismatch repair deficiency was established in every enrolled patient by polymerase chain reaction or immunohistochemistry. TCR sequencing was carried out for three patients who responded to pembrolizumab therapy. Pembrolizumab PD-1 blockade was prospectively tested in advanced mismatch repair-deficient cancers, regardless of tissue of origin, in the phase II trial. Peripheral blood T cell samples were serially collected before and at multiple times after PD-1 blockade was started. Blood sampling time points were reported as weeks after the first dose of pembrolizumab.

The full study reports these points: Tumor-resident clones, often undetectable in blood before treatment, expanded rapidly after pembrolizumab and then contracted, generally before radiologic responses.

The origin of this receptor is an adult with mismatch repair-deficient cancer. The chain uses TRBV7-2 and TRBJ1-4; a tentative D call is TRBD1 (6 bases match). The sample here was peripheral blood, taken 2 weeks after starting pembrolizumab. The DNA sequence is as follows: TGTGCCAGCAGCTTAGACAGCAGGGGCTCTGAAAAACTGTTTTTT. Its amino acids are CASSLDSRGSEKLFF.